Listed below are T cell receptor beta chains from one sample, sequenced in a study of blood T cell repertoires in COVID-19. TCRdb keeps only in-frame clones here, not all; method: immunoSEQ multiplex PCR. The sample contains about 120,000 clones, 86% of which appear only once. Sequencing was carried out using peripheral blood. All receptors come from a man in his forties with acute or convalescent COVID-19. CDR3s include the opening cysteine and the closing phenylalanine or tryptophan. The D gene is left open where the match is weak. Clone size appears in some rows only: once, few, many, or a class for an expanded clone.

>.|.|TRBJ1-1|TRBV5-5
TGTGCCAGCAGCTTTCGGACTACTTATTGGGCCGAGCTAAACACTGAAGCTTTCTTT
CASSFRTTYWAELNTEAFF
>once|.|TRBJ1-3|TRBV30
TGTGCCTGGAGTCGTAACAGGGCCCAATACACCATATATTTT
CAWSRNRAQYTIYF
>few|.|TRBJ1-3|TRBV4-2
TGTGCCAGCAGCCAACCCGACGGCTACGGGTTGGGAAACACCATATATTTT
CASSQPDGYGLGNTIYF
>.|.|TRBJ1-1|TRBV29-1
TGCAGCGTTGTGCAGGGTTTAGGCACTGAAGCTTTCTTT
CSVVQGLGTEAFF
>.|TRBD2|TRBJ2-1|TRBV7-2
TGTGCCAGCAGCTTAGGTAGCGGGGGGGCCAGAGATGAGCAGTTCTTC
CASSLGSGGARDEQFF
>few|.|TRBJ1-6|TRBV5-1
TGCGCCAGCAGCTACGACAGCAATAATTCACCCCTCCACTTT
CASSYDSNNSPLHF
>.|TRBD1|TRBJ1-1|TRBV5-4
TGTGCCAGCAGCCTACGGGACAGAATGGAGACTGAAGCTTTCTTT
CASSLRDRMETEAFF
>few|.|TRBJ2-1|TRBV5-1
TGCGCCAGCAGCTTGTCGACAGCCAACAATGAGCAGTTCTTC
CASSLSTANNEQFF
>few|.|TRBJ1-2|TRBV7-7
TGTGCCAGCAGCCCACTGGTCGGAGGTAACTATGGCTACACCTTC
CASSPLVGGNYGYTF
>.|.|TRBJ1-5|TRBV15
TGTGCCACCAGCACGGGGGGCCGACAGCCCCAGCATTTT
CATSTGGRQPQHF
>.|.|TRBJ1-2|TRBV19
TGTGCCAGTAGTATTCGGGGATCCTCGGCTGGCTACACCTTC
CASSIRGSSAGYTF
>.|.|TRBJ1-1|TRBV12-3/TRBV12-4
TGTGCCAGCAGTTACGGGGGTGAAGCTTTCTTT
CASSYGGEAFF
>.|.|TRBJ1-1|TRBV9
TGTGCCAGCAGCGCCGCGGGTCCCGAGACTGAAGCTTTCTTT
CASSAAGPETEAFF
>once|TRBD2|TRBJ2-2|TRBV7-7
TGTGCTAGCAGCCCTGGGGGGGACACCGGGGAGCTGTTTTTT
CASSPGGDTGELFF
>few|.|TRBJ1-6|TRBV7-9
TGTGCCAGCAGGCCACAGGGCTCCTATAATTCACCCCTCCACTTT
CASRPQGSYNSPLHF
>.|.|TRBJ1-1|TRBV5-6
TGTGCCAGCAGCCCGAGGGCGTGGGGGGTGGTGAACACTGAAGCTTTCTTT
CASSPRAWGVVNTEAFF
>.|TRBD2|TRBJ2-3|TRBV7-3
TGTGCCAGCAGCCCGGGACTAGCGAGCACAGATACGCAGTATTTT
CASSPGLASTDTQYF
>once|TRBD1|TRBJ1-5|TRBV7-9
TGTGCCAGCAGCTTAGCGGGACAGGGCCTGCAGCCCCAGCATTTT
CASSLAGQGLQPQHF
>.|TRBD1|TRBJ1-2|TRBV9
TGTGCCAGCAGCCCCCGGGACAGGGGAGGAGGTGGCTACACCTTC
CASSPRDRGGGGYTF
>.|TRBD2|TRBJ2-5|TRBV5-1
TGCGCCAGCAGCTTGGGCGGGAGCGTTGTGGAGACCCAGTACTTC
CASSLGGSVVETQYF
>.|.|TRBJ1-4|TRBV7-8
TGTGCCAGCAGCCCCGGGCGAGGGGGTGAAAAACTGTTTTTT
CASSPGRGGEKLFF
>.|TRBD2|TRBJ2-1|TRBV5-1
TGCGCCAGCAGCAGGGGACTAGCGGGGTCCTACAATGAGCAGTTCTTC
CASSRGLAGSYNEQFF
>.|.|TRBJ2-1|TRBV6-5
TGTGCCAGCAAGAGAGCTCTCTCAGGTGAGCAGTTCTTC
CASKRALSGEQFF
>once|.|TRBJ1-4|TRBV7-3
TGTGCCAGCAGCTTAGATGGGAGGGGAGCTAATGGGGAAAAACTGTTTTTT
CASSLDGRGANGEKLFF
>.|.|TRBJ1-2|TRBV3-1/TRBV3-2
TGTGCCAGCAGAGGGGGACCGGGTGGCTACACCTTC
CASRGGPGGYTF
>.|.|TRBJ1-1|TRBV20-1
TGCAGTGCTGGAGGGGGGCAGAAAGCTTTCTTT
CSAGGGQKAFF
>.|.|TRBJ2-7|TRBV27
TGTGCCAGCAGCCGAACGTGGGGCGGGAACTACGAGCAGTACTTC
CASSRTWGGNYEQYF
>.|.|TRBJ1-3|TRBV30
TGTGCCCAAATGAGCGGCTATGCTGGAAACACCATATATTTT
CAQMSGYAGNTIYF
>.|TRBD1|TRBJ1-2|TRBV6-5
TGTGCCAGCAAGACAGGGGATGGCTACACCTTC
CASKTGDGYTF
>once|.|TRBJ1-1|TRBV6-2/TRBV6-3
TGTGCCAGCAGTTACTCGACAGTCACTGAAGCTTTCTTT
CASSYSTVTEAFF
>.|.|TRBJ2-1|TRBV7-9
TGTGCCAGCAGTCAGCCCGAGGGCCCCTCCTACAATGAGCAGTTCTTC
CASSQPEGPSYNEQFF
>.|TRBD1|TRBJ1-6|TRBV2
TGTGCCAGCAGTACCGGGACAGGGCTTTATTCACCCCTCCACTTT
CASSTGTGLYSPLHF
>.|.|TRBJ1-3|TRBV4-1
TGCGCCAGCAGCCAAAGCCGGGGAAACACCATATATTTT
CASSQSRGNTIYF
>.|TRBD2|TRBJ2-1|TRBV27
TGTGCCAGCAGTTCACTGGGACTAGGGAGCTCCTACAATGAGCAGTTCTTC
CASSSLGLGSSYNEQFF
>.|.|TRBJ1-1|TRBV5-8
TGTGCCAGCGCGTTTGGACAGAGCTTTAGAAGAGCTTTCTTT
CASAFGQSFRRAFF
>.|.|TRBJ2-7|TRBV7-9
TGTGCCAGCAGCGCCAGGGTTTCCTACGAGCAGTACTTC
CASSARVSYEQYF
>.|.|TRBJ1-5|TRBV6-6
TGTGCCAGCAGTTTCCAATCGACAGGAGTCAATCAGCCCCAGCATTTT
CASSFQSTGVNQPQHF
>.|.|TRBJ1-5|TRBV4-2
TGTGCCAGCAGCCAGGGAGGTAGCAATCAGCCCCAGCATTTT
CASSQGGSNQPQHF
>once|.|TRBJ1-1|TRBV19
TGTGCCAGTAGTATTTTATCGGGAAGGTCCACTGAAGCTTTCTTT
CASSILSGRSTEAFF
>once|TRBD1|TRBJ1-1|TRBV7-9
TGTGCCAGCAGCGGACAGGGCGTGATGGACACTGAAGCTTTCTTT
CASSGQGVMDTEAFF
>.|.|TRBJ2-1|TRBV5-1
TGCGCCAGCAGCTCGGGGGACAGCAGGGGCAATGAGCAGTTCTTC
CASSSGDSRGNEQFF
>.|.|TRBJ2-7|TRBV11-3
TGTGCCAGCAGCTTAAACTCGGTCGAGGAGCAGTACTTC
CASSLNSVEEQYF
>.|TRBD2|TRBJ2-7|TRBV7-2
TGTGCCAGCAGCTTAGGAGCGGGAGGGCCCACCGAGCAGTACTTC
CASSLGAGGPTEQYF
>.|.|TRBJ1-5|TRBV27
TGTGCCAGCAGTTTTCAGGGTGTAGGCAATCAGCCCCAGCATTTT
CASSFQGVGNQPQHF
>.|.|TRBJ2-5|TRBV20-1
TGCAGTCCGGTGCTACAAGAGACCCAGTACTTC
CSPVLQETQYF
>.|.|TRBJ2-3|TRBV25-1
TGTGCCAGCAGTCCACAGGGAACAGATACGCAGTATTTT
CASSPQGTDTQYF
>.|TRBD1|TRBJ1-2|TRBV19
TGTGCCAGTAGCTCGGACAGGGAATACTATGGCTACACCTTC
CASSSDREYYGYTF
>.|TRBD1|TRBJ1-5|TRBV5-8
TGTGCCAGCAGTTACCGACAGGGCTATAGCAATCAGCCCCAGCATTTT
CASSYRQGYSNQPQHF
>.|.|TRBJ1-4|TRBV6-1
TGTGCCAGCAGTGAAACGGGGACAACTAATGAAAAACTGTTTTTT
CASSETGTTNEKLFF
>.|.|TRBJ2-3|TRBV7-2
TGTGCCAGCAGCTCCGGACTTTCATCCCTCTCAGATACGCAGTATTTT
CASSSGLSSLSDTQYF
>.|TRBD1|TRBJ1-2|TRBV5-6
TGTGCCAGCAGCTCTAAACGGGACAGGACATTTAACTATGGCTACACCTTC
CASSSKRDRTFNYGYTF
>.|TRBD1|TRBJ2-1|TRBV30
TGTGCCTGGAGTCCCGGACAGGGCTATGATGAGCAGTTCTTC
CAWSPGQGYDEQFF